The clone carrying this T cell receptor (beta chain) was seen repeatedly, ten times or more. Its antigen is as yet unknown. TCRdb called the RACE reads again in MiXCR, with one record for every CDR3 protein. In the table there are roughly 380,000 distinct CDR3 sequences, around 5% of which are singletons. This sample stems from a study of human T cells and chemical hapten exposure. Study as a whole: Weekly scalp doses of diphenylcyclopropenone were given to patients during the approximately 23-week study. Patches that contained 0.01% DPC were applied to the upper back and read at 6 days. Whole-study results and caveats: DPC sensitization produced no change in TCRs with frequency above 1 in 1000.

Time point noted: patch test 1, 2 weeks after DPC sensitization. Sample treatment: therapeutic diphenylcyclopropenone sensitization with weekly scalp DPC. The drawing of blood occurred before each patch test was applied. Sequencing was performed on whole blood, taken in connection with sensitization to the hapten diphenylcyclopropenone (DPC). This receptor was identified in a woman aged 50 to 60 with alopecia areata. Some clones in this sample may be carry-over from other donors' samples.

CDR3 residues: CASTQAEGNQPQHF. The CDR3 DNA reads TGTGCCAGCACCCAGGCTGAGGGCAATCAGCCCCAGCATTTT. The chain couples TRBV6-2 or TRBV6-3 to TRBJ1-5; no reliable D call. V dropped 7 bases and J dropped 2 bases, with 12 bases sitting between them. Germline V gene lookup returns CDR1 MNHEY and CDR2 SVGEGT. The CDR3 is 14 residues long.